The 2 T cell receptor beta chains in this list originate from one sample, sequenced in a study of Graves' ophthalmopathy and Graves' hyperthyroidism. The authors amplified TCR beta CDR3 regions, and they did so from RNA transcripts for repertoire sequencing. The authors performed first-round RT-PCR with HTBI primers and then a second-round multiplex PCR. TCRdb independently ran MiXCR on the multiplex PCR reads; one entry per CDR3 protein. Of about 370,000 distinct CDR3 sequences in the sample, around 20% are singletons; the top ten hold roughly 1.4%. Input material: peripheral blood. The receptors derive from a young woman with Graves' ophthalmopathy.

This clonotype was detected many times. J is TRBJ1-2 and V is TRBV19; D remains ambiguous. There are 11 residues in the CDR3. Germline CDR1 is LNHDA and CDR2 is SQIVND (reference sequence). V was pared by 8 bases and J by 3 bases, with 7 bases between. The CDR3 sequence is CASGPHYGYTF. CDR3 nucleotides: TGTGCCAGTGGGCCCCACTATGGCTACACCTTC.

In its sample, this clonotype was seen many times. Here the CDR3 DNA reads TGTGCCATCAGTTACTGGGGTGGCTATGGCTACACCTTC. Translation gives CAISYWGGYGYTF. The chain joins TRBV10-3 to TRBJ1-2; D unresolved. This CDR3 contains 13 residues. Germline CDR1 and CDR2: ENHRY and SYGVKD. V was cut by 5 bases and J by 4 bases, with 11 bases left in between.